Listed here is a single T cell receptor beta chain. The antigen remains unidentified. Per germline, CDR1 SGHTA and CDR2 FQGTGA. This CDR3 comprises 15 residues. V lost 2 bases, J lost 2 bases, and 4 bases stayed unmatched. This specimen belongs to a study of OX40 agonist ivuxolimab in advanced cancers. Overall study: Patients were roughly 83% male with ages about 23 to 80, mean roughly 55. Checkpoint inhibitors had been given previously to 40% of patients. The study, taken as a whole, reports: Expanded peripheral T-cell antigen specificity went undetermined. Relative to CD4+, CD8+ T cells held more expanded clones on average.

Profiling relied on immunoSEQ multiplex PCR, and the TCRdb table lists in-frame clones only, not all of them. The sample includes 50,000 to 70,000 clones, more than 85% of them seen just once. This TCR was recovered from an adult with an advanced solid tumor such as melanoma, head and neck, liver or kidney cancer. V is TRBV7-3 and J is TRBJ2-7; TRBD1 aligns across 9 bases. The material was CD4+ or CD8+ T cells sorted from blood, obtained in a trial of the OX40 agonist ivuxolimab. The DNA of the CDR3 is TGTGCCAGCAGCTTAGGGACAGGGTCTACCTACGAGCAGTACTTC. Protein sequence: CASSLGTGSTYEQYF.